This TCR beta chain was recorded in a study of cytomegalovirus exposure and HLA in healthy donors. Study overall: Out of about 190 million T cells, an earlier analysis found some 110 million unique TCR beta sequences in total.

Study results and limitations: Earlier analysis found most TCR beta V segments productive about 90% or about 30% of the time.

Germline values: CDR1 SQVTM, CDR2 ANQGSEA. The CDR3 spans 12 residues. Trimming at V came to 7 bases and at J to 1 base, leaving 2 bases not matched to a gene. The PCR employed 60 Vbeta primers together with 13 Jbeta primers. The repertoire was sequenced with immunoSEQ multiplex PCR; TCRdb's copy has only in-frame clones and lacks some. This table has some 150,000 clones, roughly 73% appearing once. About this clone: Antigen specificity is unknown.

This TCR came from a female donor in good health and CMV-seronegative. Sequencing was done on a sample of PBMCs. The rearrangement links TRBV29-1 to TRBJ2-3; TRBD2 agrees at 7 bases. The CDR3 DNA sequence: TGCAGCGCCGCGGGGGGCACAGATACGCAGTATTTT. It specifies CSAAGGTDTQYF.